This record looks at one TCR beta chain sequence and its context. This entry belongs to a study of CD8+ T cells in alopecia areata. Treatment reported: oral pan-JAK inhibitor, 5-10 mg twice daily. Investigators isolated RNA and reverse transcribed it into cDNA to act as the sequencing template. Using immunoSEQ multiplex PCR, the repertoire was profiled, and TCRdb retains in-frame clones only, with some absent. The sample includes over 150,000 clones, about 60% of them seen just once. CDR1 and CDR2 (germline): MGHRA, YSYEKL. Between the trimmed V and J ends, which lost 4 bases and 5 bases, there was a span of 17 bases. CDR3 length: 16 residues.

The sample in question was CD4+ T cells sorted from blood, obtained at week 24, from a patient treated with tofacitinib. This clonotype was obtained from a human donor with alopecia areata. This chain joins TRBV4-1 and TRBJ2-2, with D possibly TRBD2 on 8 matching bases. CDR3 DNA: TGCGCCAGCAGCCTCCGGGAGGGGGCTAGAACCGGGGAGCTGTTTTTT. Its protein product is CASSLREGARTGELFF.